The 16 T cell receptor beta chains below all came from one sample that was sequenced in a study of T cells after yellow fever vaccination. TCRdb fed the 5' RACE reads into MiXCR, producing one record per CDR3 protein. The top ten hold approximately 2.4% of the sample, which has around 150,000 distinct CDR3 sequences, around 7% seen once. Here the sequenced sample was CD4+ T cells sorted from PBMCs, taken about 5 days after the first yellow fever vaccination. The receptors shown here come from a man between 18 and 35 years old who received the YFV17D yellow fever vaccine.

There are a few counts of this clonotype. The chain recombines TRBV23-1 with TRBJ2-5, with D perhaps matching TRBD1 (5 bases). TRBV23-1 belongs to the ORF category, with a function that is uncertain. This CDR3 comprises 15 residues. The V end was cut by 9 bases, the J end by 5 bases, with 22 bases between. CDR3 bases: TGCGCCAGGCTTTTCAGGGTTTTAATGAATGAGACCCAGTACTTC. Translated, it gives CARLFRVLMNETQYF.

This clonotype appeared many times. The chain has TRBV7-9 and TRBJ2-7; the D gene is possibly TRBD1 (6 bases). V was clipped by 6 bases and J by 6 bases, with 12 bases between them. Germline V gene data show CDR1 as SEHNR and CDR2 as FQNEAQ (reference sequence). This CDR3 is 12 amino acids long. The CDR3 sequence is CASSSSGVEQYV. The CDR3, as DNA: TGTGCCAGCAGTTCCTCAGGGGTCGAGCAGTACGTC.

This clonotype was detected ten times or more. The V call is TRBV6-6, the J call TRBJ2-7, with 7 bases that match TRBD1. The CDR3 spans 12 residues. V gave up 5 bases and J gave up 9 bases; unmatched junction bases: 7. Germline values: CDR1 MNHNY, CDR2 SVGAGI (reference sequence). The DNA of the CDR3 is TGTGCCAGCAGTCATAGACAGGGCTGGCAGTACTTC. It yields the protein CASSHRQGWQYF.

Comments on this clonotype: Just one base apart from a much larger clone, this may be a read error. The chain is built from TRBV9 and TRBJ2-3, with no clear D. This CDR3 has 14 amino acids. Germline CDR1 reads SGDLS; CDR2 reads YYNGEE. V was shortened by 0 bases and J by 1 base, with 6 bases between the two germline ends. CDR3 DNA: TGTGCCAGCAGCGTAGGGTCTTGCACAGATACGCAGTATTTT. Residues: CASSVGSCTDTQYF.

This clonotype was picked up many times. The CDR3 DNA reads as TGTGCCAGCAGCCAAGGCGGGGGGGCATGGTTCAACGCCGGGGAGCTGTTTTTT. This sequence encodes CASSQGGGAWFNAGELFF. The chain carries TRBV4-2 and TRBJ2-2, with 9 positions matching TRBD2. The trim removed 1 base at V and 6 bases at J, leaving 12 bases unmatched. Germline V gene lookup returns CDR1 LGHNA and CDR2 YNFKEQ. This CDR3 has 18 amino acids.

There are many counts of this clonotype. V usage is TRBV29-1 and J usage is TRBJ1-1; D is unresolved. This CDR3 comprises 15 residues. CDR1 is SQVTM and CDR2 is ANQGSEA in the germline V gene. The V and J ends lost 2 bases and 5 bases respectively, with 18 bases between them. The DNA of the CDR3 is TGCAGCGTTGAAACCACCCCGGGGTTAAGGACTGAAGCTTTCTTT. This translates into CSVETTPGLRTEAFF.

This clonotype was seen repeatedly, ten times or more. V usage is TRBV4-2 and J usage is TRBJ2-1, with D unresolved. The CDR3 has 13 residues. The germline CDR1 and CDR2 sequences are LGHNA and YNFKEQ. V lost 0 bases and J 8 bases, leaving 8 bases between the germline ends. The CDR3 sequence: CASSQDSTYEQFF. For the CDR3, the DNA is TGTGCCAGCAGCCAAGATAGCACCTATGAGCAGTTCTTC.

This clonotype occurred many times. V is TRBV6-1 and J is TRBJ1-1; 7 bases agree with TRBD1. This CDR3 is built from 13 residues. The V and J ends lost 4 bases and 6 bases, in that order; junction bases with no gene match: 5. Germline values: CDR1 MNHNS, CDR2 SASEGT. DNA for the CDR3: TGTGCCAGCAGTGTTACAGGGGTCTCTGAAGCTTTCTTT. Protein: CASSVTGVSEAFF.

The sample holds many counts of this clonotype. The V call is TRBV7-2, the J call TRBJ2-5, with D tentatively TRBD2 (5 bases). The CDR3 length is 15 residues. Trimming took 1 base from V and 5 from J, leaving 14 bases between them. Germline CDR1 SGHTA, CDR2 FQGNSA. CDR3 region: CASSLGETEYETQYF. CDR3 nucleotide sequence: TGTGCCAGCAGCTTAGGGGAGACGGAGTACGAGACCCAGTACTTC.

This clonotype was recorded a few times. The genes are TRBV14 and TRBJ2-1; 8 bases align to TRBD2. V dropped 3 bases and J dropped 2; count of bases not matched to a gene: 12. CDR1 and CDR2 from the germline V gene are SGHDN and FVKESK. The CDR3 runs 18 residues. The CDR3 loop is CASSHPPLSGGPYNEQFF. Here the CDR3 DNA reads TGTGCCAGCAGCCATCCCCCATTGTCGGGGGGGCCCTACAATGAGCAGTTCTTC.

In this sample, this clonotype turned up many times. The chain uses TRBV6-1 and TRBJ2-1, with 7 bases fitting TRBD2. The length of the CDR3 is 15 residues. The J segment lost 10 bases and the V segment lost 7 bases, leaving 16 bases of the junction unmatched. Germline assignment: CDR1 MNHNS and CDR2 SASEGT. The CDR3 here is CASTPGGNSLGEQFF. CDR3 in DNA: TGTGCCAGCACCCCGGGGGGAAATTCCCTCGGGGAGCAGTTCTTC.

This clonotype was counted a few times. CDR3 sequence reads: CASTLTGLQGQPQHF. CDR3 DNA sequence: TGTGCCAGCACCCTGACAGGGTTACAGGGTCAGCCCCAGCATTTT. The chain links TRBV6-1 to TRBJ1-5, with 7 bases fitting TRBD1. Looked up from germline, CDR1 is MNHNS and CDR2 is SASEGT. This CDR3 comprises 15 residues. J gave up 6 bases and V 7 bases, and 12 bases lay outside the gene matches.

This clonotype was found many times. J is TRBJ1-2 and V is TRBV27, with D unresolved. Germline CDR1 is MNHEY and CDR2 is SMNVEV (reference sequence). There are 10 residues in the CDR3. Trimming removed 5 bases from V and 7 bases from J, with 5 bases in between. CDR3 loop: CASSRIGYTF. The CDR3 DNA follows: TGTGCCAGCAGTCGAATTGGCTACACCTTC.

This clonotype was detected a few times. This sequence joins TRBV19 and TRBJ2-3, with D perhaps matching TRBD1 (5 bases). V lost 7 bases, J lost 0 bases, and 11 bases lay in between. CDR1 and CDR2 from the germline V gene are LNHDA and SQIVND (reference sequence). This CDR3 is built from 14 residues. The CDR3 reads CASTPGQSTDTQYF. CDR3 bases: TGTGCCAGTACTCCTGGACAAAGCACAGATACGCAGTATTTT.

This clonotype was detected many times. The CDR3 is CASSWGLAGRNEQFF. The CDR3 DNA follows: TGTGCCAGCAGCTGGGGACTAGCGGGGAGGAATGAGCAGTTCTTC. The rearrangement joins TRBV5-6 to TRBJ2-1; TRBD2 matches 13 bases. Trimming took 3 bases from V and 7 from J; bases not matched to a gene: 4. CDR1 is SGHDT and CDR2 is YYEEEE in the germline V gene. The CDR3 is made up of 15 amino acids. Variable domain in full (rest from reference TRBV5-6 and TRBJ2-1): DAGVTQSPTHLIKTRGQQVTLRCSPKSGHDTVSWYQQALGQGPQFIFQYYEEEERQRGNFPDRFSGHQFPNYSSELNVNALLLGDSALYLCASSWGLAGRNEQFFGPGTRLTVL.

In its sample, this clonotype was seen many times. The V call is TRBV7-2, the J call TRBJ2-7; perhaps TRBD2 as D (6 bases). V lost 2 bases, J lost 7 bases, and 9 bases lay in between. CDR3 length equals 12 residues. Germline V gene data show CDR1 as SGHTA and CDR2 as FQGNSA. The CDR3 region is CASSLYGGEQYF. CDR3 DNA sequence: TGTGCCAGCAGCTTATACGGGGGAGAGCAGTACTTC. Full variable domain (outside the CDR3, taken from reference TRBV7-2 and TRBJ2-7): GAGVSQSPSNKVTEKGKDVELRCDPISGHTALYWYRQSLGQGLEFLIYFQGNSAPDKSGLPSDRFSAERTGGSVSTLTIQRTQQEDSAVYLCASSLYGGEQYFGPGTRLTVT.